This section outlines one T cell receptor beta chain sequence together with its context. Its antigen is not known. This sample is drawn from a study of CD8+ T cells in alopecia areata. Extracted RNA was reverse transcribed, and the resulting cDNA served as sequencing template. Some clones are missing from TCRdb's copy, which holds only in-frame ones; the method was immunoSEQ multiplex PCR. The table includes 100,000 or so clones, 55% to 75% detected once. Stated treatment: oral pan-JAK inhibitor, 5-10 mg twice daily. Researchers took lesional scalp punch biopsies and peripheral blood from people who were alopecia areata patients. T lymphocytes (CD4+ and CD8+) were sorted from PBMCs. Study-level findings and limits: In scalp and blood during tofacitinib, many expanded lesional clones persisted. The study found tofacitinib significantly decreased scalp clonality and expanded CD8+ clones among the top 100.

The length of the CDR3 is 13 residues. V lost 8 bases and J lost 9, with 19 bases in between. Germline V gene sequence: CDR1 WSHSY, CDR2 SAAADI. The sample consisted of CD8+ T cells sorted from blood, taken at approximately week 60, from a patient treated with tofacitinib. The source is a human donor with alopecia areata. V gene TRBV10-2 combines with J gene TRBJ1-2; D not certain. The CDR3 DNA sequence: TGCGCCAGCCTAGACACGGACGGAGGGAGCTACACCTTC. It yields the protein CASLDTDGGSYTF.